This T cell receptor beta chain was retrieved from a study of T cell responses to AZD1222 COVID-19 vaccine. The J segment lost 4 bases and the V segment lost 1 base, leaving 5 bases of the junction unmatched. CDR3 length: 15 amino acids. Germline values: CDR1 MGHRA, CDR2 YSYEKL. TCRdb keeps only in-frame clones here, not all; method: immunoSEQ multiplex PCR. The table lists 120,000 to 150,000 clones, about 93% of them singletons. The input for sequencing was peripheral blood, taken on day 0 of MenACWY control vaccination. The receptor's source is an adult in good health. V is TRBV4-1 and J is TRBJ2-5; 8 nucleotides match TRBD2. CDR3 amino acids: CASSQVGGVGETQYF. In DNA form, the CDR3 reads TGCGCCAGCAGCCAAGTCGGGGGGGTCGGAGAGACCCAGTACTTC.